This is a list of T cell receptor beta chains from one sample in a study of control samples from healthy donors and cancer patients. The assay was immunoSEQ multiplex PCR, and TCRdb's table has in-frame clones only and misses some. The table lists about 120,000 clones, over 90% of them singletons. Sequencing was performed on blood. The receptors were gathered from a man aged 25-45 years in good health. Both conserved end residues are part of each CDR3. The order of the fields is V gene, clone size, D gene, J gene, CDR3 protein, CDR3 DNA. The D gene is left open where the match is weak. Some rows mark clone size as missing; the rest say once, few, many or name a class of expanded clone.

TRBV9	-	TRBD1	TRBJ2-7	CASTPGTAYEQYF	TGTGCCAGCACCCCCGGGACAGCTTACGAGCAGTACTTC
TRBV6-5	-	TRBD2	TRBJ2-3	CASSYVAGTDTQYF	TGTGCCAGCAGTTACGTAGCGGGGACAGATACGCAGTATTTT
TRBV7-9	-	-	TRBJ1-2	CASSPPGAYGYTF	TGTGCCAGCAGCCCACCGGGGGCCTATGGCTACACCTTC
TRBV7-2	once	-	TRBJ1-2	CASSLAGGSDGYTF	TGTGCCAGCAGCTTAGCGGGGGGAAGCGATGGCTACACCTTC
TRBV7-9	-	TRBD2	TRBJ2-5	CASSCRGGLGETQYF	TGTGCCAGCAGCTGCCGGGGGGGGCTCGGAGAGACCCAGTACTTC
TRBV10-3	-	-	TRBJ1-1	CAISGGSEAFF	TGTGCCATCAGTGGAGGCAGCGAAGCTTTCTTT
TRBV5-1	-	-	TRBJ2-7	CASSSTSYEQYF	TGCGCCAGCAGCTCCACCTCCTACGAGCAGTACTTC
TRBV28	once	-	TRBJ2-5	CASSTSLRGQETQYF	TGTGCCAGCAGCACCTCATTAAGGGGGCAAGAGACCCAGTACTTC
TRBV27	many	-	TRBJ1-2	CASSLGGHGYTF	TGTGCCAGCAGTTTGGGGGGTCATGGCTACACCTTC
TRBV7-6	-	-	TRBJ2-1	CASSLAGQGYYNEQFF	TGTGCCAGCAGCTTAGCCGGGCAGGGGTACTACAATGAGCAGTTCTTC
TRBV28	-	TRBD1	TRBJ1-1	CASSLGMWTGTLTANTEAFF	TGTGCCAGCAGTTTGGGGATGTGGACAGGAACCTTAACGGCGAACACTGAAGCTTTCTTT
TRBV29-1	-	-	TRBJ2-7	CSVGGGLSYEQYF	TGCAGCGTTGGCGGGGGCCTCTCCTACGAGCAGTACTTC
TRBV5-1	-	-	TRBJ2-3	CASSLSGTHTDTQYF	TGCGCCAGCAGCTTGTCTGGGACCCATACAGATACGCAGTATTTT
TRBV28	-	-	TRBJ1-2	CAIDTPGGYTF	TGTGCCATCGACACGCCGGGGGGCTACACCTTC
TRBV21-1	-	-	TRBJ1-3	CASSKKGVGSAGNTIYF	TGTGCCAGCAGCAAAAAGGGGGTTGGCAGCGCTGGAAACACCATATATTTT
TRBV6-1	-	-	TRBJ1-3	CASSEPLWSGNTIYF	TGTGCCAGCAGTGAACCTCTATGGTCTGGAAACACCATATATTTT